This TCR beta chain was captured by sequencing in a study of T cell responses to AZD1222 COVID-19 vaccine. Study-level results: The donor group comprised mostly white British people and more females; the analysis possibly underestimated clonal diversity. Compared with day 0, the breadth and depth of the Spike-specific TCR repertoire rose significantly after two doses of AZD1222. Baseline serostatus was positive in only a handful of AZD1222 recipients. Sampling that yielded the repertoires occurred only after the peak T cell response.

This clone occurred once. The antigen is undetermined. Only in-frame clones appear in the TCRdb table, and some are missing; sequencing was by immunoSEQ multiplex PCR. The sample lists around 160,000 clones; approximately 78% were seen once. The sequence was obtained from an adult in good health. The input for sequencing was peripheral blood, taken on day 0 of MenACWY control vaccination.

Here the CDR3 reads CASSMFSGVGEAFF. For the CDR3, the DNA is TGTGCCAGTAGTATGTTTTCGGGGGTGGGTGAAGCTTTCTTT. The chain uses TRBV19 and TRBJ1-1; D perhaps matches TRBD1 (5 bases). V was shortened by 3 bases and J by 7 bases, with 15 bases between the two germline ends. CDR1 is LNHDA and CDR2 is SQIVND in the germline V gene (reference sequence). The CDR3 has 14 residues.